Listed here is a single TCR beta chain. The antigen is not known. The sample comes from a study of PD-1 blockade in classical Hodgkin lymphoma. All trial patients relapsed after autologous stem cell transplantation. Under best response, outcomes were complete response, partial response or progressive disease. CDR1 and CDR2 (germline): MNHEY, SMNVEV (reference sequence). CDR3 length: 12 residues. Deletions cut 6 bases from V and 4 bases from J, with 9 bases between. General observations from the study: At baseline, newly diagnosed patients reportedly showed less TCR diversity than healthy donors. The authors excluded patients who started nivolumab under 1 year after ASCT. Partial responders and progressors had significantly lower baseline TCR diversity.

Assay used: immunoSEQ multiplex PCR; TCRdb lists only in-frame clones, some missing. The sample has around 6,700 clones, 70% to 80% seen once. This chain connects TRBV27 to TRBJ1-1, with a possible D match to TRBD1 (5 bases). The TCR was taken from a human donor with classical Hodgkin lymphoma. Here the sequenced sample was peripheral blood mononuclear cells (PBMCs), taken at baseline. The CDR3 nucleotides are TGTGCCAGCAGACTTGGGGGCACTGAAGCTTTCTTT. Encoded protein: CASRLGGTEAFF.